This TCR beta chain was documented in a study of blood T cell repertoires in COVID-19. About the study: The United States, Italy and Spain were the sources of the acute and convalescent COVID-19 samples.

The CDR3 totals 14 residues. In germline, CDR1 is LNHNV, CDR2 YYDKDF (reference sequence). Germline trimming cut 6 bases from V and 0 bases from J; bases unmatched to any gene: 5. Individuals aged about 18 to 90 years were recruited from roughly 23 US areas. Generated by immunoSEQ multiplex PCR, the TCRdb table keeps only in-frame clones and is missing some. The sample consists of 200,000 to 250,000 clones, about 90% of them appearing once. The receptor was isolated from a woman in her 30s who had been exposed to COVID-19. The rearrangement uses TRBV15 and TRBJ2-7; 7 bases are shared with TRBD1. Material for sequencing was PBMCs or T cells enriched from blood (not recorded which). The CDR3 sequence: CATSRGRSSYEQYF. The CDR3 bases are TGTGCCACCAGTAGGGGGCGGAGCTCCTACGAGCAGTACTTC.